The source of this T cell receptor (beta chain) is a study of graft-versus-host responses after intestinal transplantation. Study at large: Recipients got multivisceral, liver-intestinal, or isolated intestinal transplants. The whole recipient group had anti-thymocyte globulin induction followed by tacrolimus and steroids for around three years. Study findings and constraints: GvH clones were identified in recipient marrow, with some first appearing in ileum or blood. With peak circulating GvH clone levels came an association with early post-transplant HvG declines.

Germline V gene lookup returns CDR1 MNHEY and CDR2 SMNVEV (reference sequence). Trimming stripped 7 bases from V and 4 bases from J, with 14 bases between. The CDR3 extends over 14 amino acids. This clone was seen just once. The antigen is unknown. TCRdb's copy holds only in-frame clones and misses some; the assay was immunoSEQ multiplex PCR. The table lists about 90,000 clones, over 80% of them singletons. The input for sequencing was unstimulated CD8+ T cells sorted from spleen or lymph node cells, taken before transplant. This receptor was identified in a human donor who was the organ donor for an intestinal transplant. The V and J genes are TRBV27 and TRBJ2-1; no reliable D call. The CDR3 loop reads CASTPRLPYNEQFF. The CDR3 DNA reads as TGTGCCAGCACCCCGAGACTCCCATACAATGAGCAGTTCTTC.